The sequence of this T cell receptor (beta chain) was determined in a study of cytomegalovirus exposure and HLA in healthy donors. PCR amplification relied on 60 Vbeta primers (plus 13 Jbeta primers). Generated by immunoSEQ multiplex PCR, the TCRdb table keeps only in-frame clones and is missing some. The table lists about 35,000 clones, roughly 78% of them singletons, with 6% in the top ten. In regard to this clone: Its specificity is not known.

General study points: The study carried out a later analysis of TCR beta sequences. It associated about 15,000 of them with specific HLA alleles at a false discovery rate of 0.05. In an earlier analysis, in some 540 donors, most V segments appeared productive either ~90% or ~30% of the time. Presence/absence analyses rested on an assumption that sequencing depth was roughly uniform across donors.

Per the germline V gene, CDR1 is SGHRS and CDR2 is YFSETQ. V was shortened by 5 bases and J by 0 bases, with 11 bases between the two germline ends. The CDR3 runs to 14 residues. Sequenced input: PBMCs. This chain joins TRBV5-1 and TRBJ1-1; no clear D gene. The sequence derives from a male donor in good health and CMV-seronegative. CDR3 coding DNA: TGCGCCAGCAGGGAGGGAAACATGAACACTGAAGCTTTCTTT. Its translation: CASREGNMNTEAFF.